The present T cell receptor beta chain was sequenced within a study of blood T cell repertoires in COVID-19. The protocol was immunoSEQ multiplex PCR, while the TCRdb copy is restricted to in-frame clones and leaves out a portion. The sample carries a few hundred thousand clones, around 87% recorded once. This CDR3 region has 14 residues. Germline V lookup: CDR1 SEHNR, CDR2 FQNEAQ (reference sequence). V lost 4 bases and J lost 8; bases outside the gene matches: 2. The receptor's source is a man aged 18 to 30 with active or convalescent COVID-19. The sample consisted of peripheral blood. The chain combines TRBV7-9 with TRBJ1-6; TRBD1 aligns across 10 bases. The CDR3 DNA is TGTGCCAGCAGCTCCGGGACAGGGGATTCACCCCTCCACTTT. It codes for CASSSGTGDSPLHF.